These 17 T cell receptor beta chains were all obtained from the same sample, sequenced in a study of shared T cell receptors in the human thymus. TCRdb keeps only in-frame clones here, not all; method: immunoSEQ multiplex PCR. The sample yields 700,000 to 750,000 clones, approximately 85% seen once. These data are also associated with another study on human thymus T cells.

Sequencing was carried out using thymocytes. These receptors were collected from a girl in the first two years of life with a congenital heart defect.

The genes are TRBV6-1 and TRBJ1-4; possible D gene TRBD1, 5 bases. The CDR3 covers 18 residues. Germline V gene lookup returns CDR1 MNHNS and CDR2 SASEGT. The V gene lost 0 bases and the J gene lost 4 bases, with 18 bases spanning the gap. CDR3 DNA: TGTGCCAGCAGTGAAGCGAAACGGACACCGGGGGTTAATGAAAAACTGTTTTTT. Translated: CASSEAKRTPGVNEKLFF.

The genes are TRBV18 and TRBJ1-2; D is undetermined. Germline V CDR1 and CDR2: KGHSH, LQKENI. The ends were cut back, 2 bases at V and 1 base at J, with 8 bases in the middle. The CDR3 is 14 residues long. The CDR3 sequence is CASSPFPINYGYTF. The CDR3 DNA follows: TGTGCCAGCTCACCATTCCCCATTAACTATGGCTACACCTTC. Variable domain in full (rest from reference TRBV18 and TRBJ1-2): NAGVMQNPRHLVRRRGQEARLRCSPMKGHSHVYWYRQLPEEGLKFMVYLQKENIIDESGMPKERFSAEFPKEGPSILRIQQVVRGDSAAYFCASSPFPINYGYTFGSGTRLTVV.

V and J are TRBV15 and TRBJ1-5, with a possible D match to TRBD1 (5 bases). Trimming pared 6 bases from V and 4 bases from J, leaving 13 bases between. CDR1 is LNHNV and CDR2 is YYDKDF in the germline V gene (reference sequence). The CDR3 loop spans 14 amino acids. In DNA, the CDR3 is TGTGCCACCAGTACGACAGACCCTAATCAGCCCCAGCATTTT. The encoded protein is CATSTTDPNQPQHF.

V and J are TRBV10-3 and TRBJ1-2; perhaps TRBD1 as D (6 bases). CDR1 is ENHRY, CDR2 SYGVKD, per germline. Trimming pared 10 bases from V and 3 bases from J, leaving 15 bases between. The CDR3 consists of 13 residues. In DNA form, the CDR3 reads TGTGCCAGCACTGGGGGCCGGGACTATGGCTACACCTTC. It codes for CASTGGRDYGYTF.

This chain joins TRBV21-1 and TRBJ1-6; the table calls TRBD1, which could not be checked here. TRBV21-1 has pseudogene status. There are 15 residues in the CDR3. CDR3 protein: CASSKAQGADSPLHF. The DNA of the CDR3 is TGTGCCAGCAGCAAAGCGCAGGGGGCCGATTCACCCCTCCACTTT.

For the CDR3, the DNA is TGTGCCAGCAGCTTCAAGGCCCAGGGCTACACCGGGGAGCTGTTTTTT. Its translation: CASSFKAQGYTGELFF. This chain links TRBV5-5 with TRBJ2-2; D perhaps matches TRBD1 (5 bases). V was shortened by 2 bases and J by 3 bases, with 14 bases between the two germline ends. Germline-derived CDR1 and CDR2 are SGHKS and YYEKEE (reference sequence). The CDR3 sequence is 16 residues long.

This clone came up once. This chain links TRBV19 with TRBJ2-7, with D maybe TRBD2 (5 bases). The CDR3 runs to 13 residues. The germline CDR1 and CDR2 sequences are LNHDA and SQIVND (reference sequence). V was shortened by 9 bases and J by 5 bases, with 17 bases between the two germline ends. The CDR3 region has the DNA TGTGCCAGATGCCGGGGTGTTTTGAACGAGCAGTACTTC. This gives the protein CARCRGVLNEQYF. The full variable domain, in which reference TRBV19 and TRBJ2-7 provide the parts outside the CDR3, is DGGITQSPKYLFRKEGQNVTLSCEQNLNHDAMYWYRQDPGQGLRLIYYSQIVNDFQKGDIAEGYSVSREKKESFPLTVTSAQKNPTAFYLCARCRGVLNEQYFGPGTRLTVT.

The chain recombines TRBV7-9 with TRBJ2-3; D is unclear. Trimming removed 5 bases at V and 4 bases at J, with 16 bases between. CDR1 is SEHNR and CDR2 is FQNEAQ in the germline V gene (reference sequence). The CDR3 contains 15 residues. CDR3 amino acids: CASSPTLIPPDTQYF. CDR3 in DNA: TGTGCCAGCAGCCCTACGTTGATCCCCCCAGATACGCAGTATTTT.

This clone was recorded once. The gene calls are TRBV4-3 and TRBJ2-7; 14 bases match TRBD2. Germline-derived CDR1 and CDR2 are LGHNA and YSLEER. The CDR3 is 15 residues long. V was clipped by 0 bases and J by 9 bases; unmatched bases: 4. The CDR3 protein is CASSQEGTSGGRQYF. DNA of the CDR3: TGCGCCAGCAGCCAAGAAGGGACTAGCGGGGGCCGGCAGTACTTC.

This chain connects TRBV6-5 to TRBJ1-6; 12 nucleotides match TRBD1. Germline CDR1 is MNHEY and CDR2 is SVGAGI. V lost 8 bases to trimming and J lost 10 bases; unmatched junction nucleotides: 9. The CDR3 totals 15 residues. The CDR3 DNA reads TGTGCCAGCGGCCGGGACAGGGGGCGAGAATCACCCCTCCACTTT. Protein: CASGRDRGRESPLHF.

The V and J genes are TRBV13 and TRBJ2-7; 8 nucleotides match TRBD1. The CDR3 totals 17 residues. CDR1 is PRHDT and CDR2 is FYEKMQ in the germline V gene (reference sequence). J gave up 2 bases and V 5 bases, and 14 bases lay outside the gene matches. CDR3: CASSHRSDRASAYEQYF. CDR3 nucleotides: TGTGCCAGCAGCCACAGGTCGGACAGGGCATCGGCCTACGAGCAGTACTTC. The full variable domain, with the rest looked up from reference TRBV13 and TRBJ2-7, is AAGVIQSPRHLIKEKRETATLKCYPIPRHDTVYWYQQGPGQDPQFLISFYEKMQSDKGSIPDRFSAQQFSDYHSELNMSSLELGDSALYFCASSHRSDRASAYEQYFGPGTRLTVT.

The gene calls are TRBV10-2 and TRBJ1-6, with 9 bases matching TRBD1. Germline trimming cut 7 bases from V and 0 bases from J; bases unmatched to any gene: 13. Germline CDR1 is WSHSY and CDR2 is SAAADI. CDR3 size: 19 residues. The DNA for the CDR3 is TGCGCCAGCACCCAAACAGGGGGCCGCATAAGCTCCTATAATTCACCCCTCCACTTT. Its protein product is CASTQTGGRISSYNSPLHF.

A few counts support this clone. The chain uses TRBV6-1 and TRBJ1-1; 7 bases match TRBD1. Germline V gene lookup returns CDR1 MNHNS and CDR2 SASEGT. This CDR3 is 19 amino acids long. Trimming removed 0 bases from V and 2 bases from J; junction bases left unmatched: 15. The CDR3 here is CASSEALCKDRSDNTEAFF. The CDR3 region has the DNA TGTGCCAGCAGTGAAGCCCTGTGTAAGGACAGGTCGGACAACACTGAAGCTTTCTTT.

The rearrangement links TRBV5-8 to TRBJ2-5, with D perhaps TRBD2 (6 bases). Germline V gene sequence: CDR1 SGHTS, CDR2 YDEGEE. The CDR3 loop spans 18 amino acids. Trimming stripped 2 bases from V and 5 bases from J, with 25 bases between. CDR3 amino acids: CASSLGREPSGRHETQYF. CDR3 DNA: TGTGCCAGCAGCTTAGGCAGGGAACCTTCAGGGAGGCATGAGACCCAGTACTTC.

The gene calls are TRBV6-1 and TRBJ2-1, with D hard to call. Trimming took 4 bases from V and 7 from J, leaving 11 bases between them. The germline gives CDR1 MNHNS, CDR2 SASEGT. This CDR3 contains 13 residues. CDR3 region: CASSGIDGNEQFF. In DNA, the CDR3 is TGTGCCAGCAGTGGAATAGACGGGAATGAGCAGTTCTTC.

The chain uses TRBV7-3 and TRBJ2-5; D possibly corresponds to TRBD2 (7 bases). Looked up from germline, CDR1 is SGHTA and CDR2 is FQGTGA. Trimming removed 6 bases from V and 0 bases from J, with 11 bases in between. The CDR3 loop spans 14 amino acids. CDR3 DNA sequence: TGTGCCAGCAGAAAGGGGGGGGACCAAGAGACCCAGTACTTC. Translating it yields CASRKGGDQETQYF.

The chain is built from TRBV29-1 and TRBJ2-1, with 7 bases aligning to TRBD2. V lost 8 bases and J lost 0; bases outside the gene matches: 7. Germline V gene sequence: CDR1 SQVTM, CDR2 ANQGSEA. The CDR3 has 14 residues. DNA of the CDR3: TGCAGCTCCCGGACTAGTCCCTCCTACAATGAGCAGTTCTTC. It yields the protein CSSRTSPSYNEQFF.